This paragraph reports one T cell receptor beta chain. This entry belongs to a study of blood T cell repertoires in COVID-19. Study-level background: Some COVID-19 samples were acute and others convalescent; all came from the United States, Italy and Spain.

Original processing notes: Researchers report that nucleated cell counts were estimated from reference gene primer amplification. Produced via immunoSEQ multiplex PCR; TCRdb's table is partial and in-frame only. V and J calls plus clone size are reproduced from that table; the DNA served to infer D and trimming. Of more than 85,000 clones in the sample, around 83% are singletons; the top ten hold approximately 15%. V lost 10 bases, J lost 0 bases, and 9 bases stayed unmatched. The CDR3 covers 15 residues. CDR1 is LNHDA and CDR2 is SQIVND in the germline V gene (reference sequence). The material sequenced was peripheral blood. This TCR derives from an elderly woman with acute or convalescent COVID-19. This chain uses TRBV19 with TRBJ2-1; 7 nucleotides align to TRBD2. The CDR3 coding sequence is TGTGCCACCGCCCTAGCGGAGGCCTCCTACAATGAGCAGTTCTTC. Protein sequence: CATALAEASYNEQFF. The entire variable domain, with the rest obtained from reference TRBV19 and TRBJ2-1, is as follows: DGGITQSPKYLFRKEGQNVTLSCEQNLNHDAMYWYRQDPGQGLRLIYYSQIVNDFQKGDIAEGYSVSREKKESFPLTVTSAQKNPTAFYLCATALAEASYNEQFFGPGTRLTVL.